The 26 T cell receptor beta chains given below trace back to one sample, sequenced in a study of beta chain features in type 1 diabetes. Whole-study findings and limits: Type 1 diabetes patients had moderately but significantly shorter TCRB CDR3s in all four CD4+ subsets.

The sequenced template was cDNA made from the entire isolated RNA. Produced via immunoSEQ multiplex PCR; TCRdb's table is partial and in-frame only. Here the sample spans approximately 140,000 clones, around 8.8% being singletons. Their antigens remain unidentified. What was sequenced was central memory CD4+ T cells from blood. Receptors originate from a young man with type 1 diabetes.

This rearrangement joins TRBV28 to TRBJ1-1; perhaps TRBD1 as D (5 bases). The CDR3 is made up of 13 amino acids. Deletions cut 5 bases from V and 11 bases from J, with 18 bases between. Germline V lookup: CDR1 MDHEN, CDR2 SYDVKM. The CDR3 loop reads CASSPPRGGRAFF. The CDR3 DNA reads as TGTGCCAGCAGTCCCCCTCGGGGGGGACGGGCTTTCTTT.

The table lists this clone with many counts. Other DNA sequences from this sample encode an identical CDR3 as well. The V and J genes are TRBV18 and TRBJ2-7; 12 bases fit TRBD1. Trimming removed 2 bases from V and 5 bases from J; junction bases left unmatched: 1. The length of the CDR3 is 14 residues. Germline CDR1 KGHSH, CDR2 LQKENI. Here the CDR3 DNA reads TGTGCCAGCTCACCAGGGACAGGGGGCGACGAGCAGTACTTC. Protein product: CASSPGTGGDEQYF.

This clone was detected a few times. The chain is built from TRBV2 and TRBJ2-3, with 8 bases matching TRBD2. This CDR3 spans 15 amino acids. V lost 4 bases and J lost 2; bases outside the gene matches: 5. Germline-derived CDR1 and CDR2 are SNHLY and FYNNEI. This CDR3 reads CASSGGLGPTDTQYF. For the CDR3, the DNA is TGTGCCAGCAGTGGGGGACTAGGACCCACAGATACGCAGTATTTT.

This clone was counted a few times. The chain recombines TRBV4-1 with TRBJ1-2; D not certain. The germline CDR1 and CDR2 sequences are MGHRA and YSYEKL. Trimming took off 0 bases at V and 6 bases at J, with 8 bases between the two ends. CDR3 length: 13 residues. The CDR3 loop is CASSQDWQDGYTF. DNA for the CDR3: TGCGCCAGCAGCCAAGATTGGCAAGATGGCTACACCTTC.

This chain joins TRBV11-1 and TRBJ1-2, with 7 positions matching TRBD1. CDR3 size: 14 residues. Germline CDR1 is SGHAT and CDR2 is FQDESV (reference sequence). V shed 6 bases, J shed 2 bases, and the junction held 6 bases outside the gene matches. CDR3 amino acids: CASSQQGLNYGYTF. In DNA, the CDR3 is TGTGCCAGCAGTCAACAGGGGTTAAACTATGGCTACACCTTC.

This clone was seen only a few times. CDR3 loop: CASSPINSGGIDREQFF. In nucleotides, the CDR3 is TGTGCCAGCTCGCCGATCAATAGCGGGGGGATAGATCGCGAGCAGTTCTTC. The rearrangement joins TRBV18 to TRBJ2-1; 10 positions agree with TRBD2. There are 17 residues in the CDR3. The V gene's germline CDR1 is KGHSH and CDR2 LQKENI. The junction had 18 bases not matched to a gene; V was cut back by 6 bases and J by 10 bases.

Judged by abundance, this clone is medium-sized (0.01 to 0.1%). The gene calls are TRBV7-9 and TRBJ2-1; 7 positions agree with TRBD2. Germline loops: CDR1 SEHNR, CDR2 FQNEAQ (reference sequence). V lost 1 base and J lost 1; bases outside the gene matches: 4. This CDR3 has 16 residues. The CDR3 spells CASSLDWGGSYNEQFF. DNA of the CDR3: TGTGCCAGCAGCTTAGATTGGGGGGGATCCTACAATGAGCAGTTCTTC. The variable domain in full, with the rest retrieved from reference TRBV7-9 and TRBJ2-1, is DTGVSQNPRHKITKRGQNVTFRCDPISEHNRLYWYRQTLGQGPEFLTYFQNEAQLEKSRLLSDRFSAERPKGSFSTLEIQRTEQGDSAMYLCASSLDWGGSYNEQFFGPGTRLTVL.

In this sample, this clone turned up many times. V gene TRBV27 combines with J gene TRBJ2-1; 12 positions agree with TRBD2. Germline loops: CDR1 MNHEY, CDR2 SMNVEV (reference sequence). With 5 bases clipped from V and 6 bases from J, the junction kept 8 bases outside the gene matches. The CDR3 contains 16 residues. The CDR3 protein is CASSPRLAGGINEQFF. The CDR3 DNA is TGTGCCAGCAGTCCAAGGCTAGCGGGGGGGATCAATGAGCAGTTCTTC.

V is TRBV29-1 and J is TRBJ1-1; the D gene is possibly TRBD1 (5 bases). This CDR3 region has 10 residues. CDR1 is SQVTM, CDR2 ANQGSEA, per germline. V was pared by 5 bases and J by 4 bases, with 5 bases between. The CDR3 is CSVTGTEAFF. The DNA for the CDR3 is TGCAGCGTTACAGGCACTGAAGCTTTCTTT.

The table lists this clone with a few counts. V and J are TRBV23-1 and TRBJ2-1, with 10 positions matching TRBD2. TRBV23-1 is designated an ORF whose function remains uncertain. V was pared by 2 bases and J by 10 bases, with 11 bases of the junction left unmatched. The CDR3 loop spans 16 amino acids. CDR3 amino acids: CASSQLPGSGGIEQFF. The CDR3 DNA sequence: TGCGCCAGCAGTCAACTCCCGGGTAGCGGGGGGATAGAGCAGTTCTTC.

This clone was seen a few times. The V gene is TRBV14, the J gene TRBJ2-3; 7 nucleotides align to TRBD2. The V segment lost 0 bases and the J segment 0 bases; nucleotides outside the gene matches: 6. Germline values: CDR1 SGHDN, CDR2 FVKESK. The CDR3 runs to 17 residues. The CDR3 DNA sequence: TGTGCCAGCAGCCAAGATAAAGGGCGGGGGAGCACAGATACGCAGTATTTT. It codes for CASSQDKGRGSTDTQYF.

The chain couples TRBV5-1 to TRBJ2-5; a possible D gene is TRBD1 (6 bases). Trimming pared 0 bases from V and 2 bases from J, leaving 8 bases between. CDR1 SGHRS and CDR2 YFSETQ come from the germline V gene. This CDR3 is 14 amino acids long. The CDR3 sequence is CASSLEDSQETQYF. CDR3 DNA: TGCGCCAGCAGCTTGGAGGACAGTCAAGAGACCCAGTACTTC. The full variable domain, in which reference TRBV5-1 and TRBJ2-5 provide the parts outside the CDR3, is KAGVTQTPRYLIKTRGQQVTLSCSPISGHRSVSWYQQTPGQGLQFLFEYFSETQRNKGNFPGRFSGRQFSNSRSEMNVSTLELGDSALYLCASSLEDSQETQYFGPGTRLLVL.

The table lists this clone with a few counts. J is TRBJ2-6 and V is TRBV11-3, with a weak D call TRBD1 (6 bases). Germline V gene sequence: CDR1 SGHNT, CDR2 YENEEA. The CDR3 extends over 15 amino acids. V lost 4 bases and J lost 1, with 8 bases in between. The CDR3 DNA reads TGTGCCAGCAGCTCACAGGGATCTGGGGCCAACGTCCTGACTTTC. As protein: CASSSQGSGANVLTF.

J is TRBJ1-5 and V is TRBV7-2, with TRBD1 matching over 8 bases. Germline V CDR1 and CDR2: SGHTA, FQGNSA. CDR3 size: 12 residues. Here the CDR3 DNA reads TGTGGGGAGGGACAGGTAAATCAGCCCCAGCATTTT. It codes for CGEGQVNQPQHF.

V gene TRBV30 combines with J gene TRBJ2-5; D possibly corresponds to TRBD1 (6 bases). The J call may be incorrect, as the DNA end agrees better with TRBJ2-7. Germline values: CDR1 GTSNPN, CDR2 SVGIG (reference sequence). The CDR3 is made up of 16 amino acids. CDR3 bases: TGTGCCTGGAGTCGTTGGGGGCGATCCCAGCCCTACGAGCAGTACTTC. Amino acid sequence: CAWSRWGRSQPYEQYF.

A few counts support this clone. This sequence joins TRBV15 and TRBJ2-5; 7 bases align to TRBD1. The CDR3 extends over 18 amino acids. The J segment lost 4 bases and the V segment lost 0 bases, leaving 14 bases of the junction unmatched. Germline V lookup: CDR1 LNHNV, CDR2 YYDKDF (reference sequence). The CDR3 DNA sequence: TGTGCCACCAGCAGAGAAATAAGTTTTGGGACAGACCGAGAGACCCAGTACTTC. It translates to CATSREISFGTDRETQYF. Full variable domain (missing parts from reference TRBV15 and TRBJ2-5): DAMVIQNPRYQVTQFGKPVTLSCSQTLNHNVMYWYQQKSSQAPKLLFHYYDKDFNNEADTPDNFQSRRPNTSFCFLDIRSPGLGDTAMYLCATSREISFGTDRETQYFGPGTRLLVL.

This clone has a handful of counts. The chain combines TRBV29-1 with TRBJ1-3; D call uncertain. Trimming stripped 7 bases from V and 8 bases from J, with 12 bases between. The germline CDR1 and CDR2 sequences are SQVTM and ANQGSEA. CDR3 length: 11 residues. In DNA form, the CDR3 reads TGCAGCGCTGACACTCGGGACACCATATATTTT. As protein: CSADTRDTIYF. Based on the CDR3 plus reference TRBV29-1 and TRBJ1-3, the full variable domain is SAVISQKPSRDICQRGTSLTIQCQVDSQVTMMFWYRQQPGQSLTLIATANQGSEATYESGFVIDKFPISRPNLTFSTLTVSNMSPEDSSIYLCSADTRDTIYFGEGSWLTVV.

The rearrangement uses TRBV7-8 and TRBJ1-6, with 7 positions matching TRBD1. The length of the CDR3 is 19 residues. From germline, CDR1 is SGHVS and CDR2 FQNEAQ. The V gene end was trimmed by 4 bases and the J gene end by 5 bases; junction bases not matched to a gene: 17. CDR3 amino acids: CASSSDRRDNFFNNSPLHF. The CDR3 DNA sequence: TGTGCCAGCAGCTCGGACAGGCGAGATAACTTCTTCAATAATTCACCCCTCCACTTT.

In its sample, this clone was seen a few times. CDR3 protein: CASSFGPSGETQYF. The CDR3 nucleotides read TGCGCCAGCAGCTTCGGGCCTAGCGGGGAGACCCAGTACTTC. The rearrangement links TRBV5-1 to TRBJ2-5; the match to TRBD2 covers 8 bases. The germline CDR1 and CDR2 sequences are SGHRS and YFSETQ. This CDR3 has 14 amino acids. V was clipped by 2 bases and J by 5 bases; unmatched bases: 5.

This clone was observed a handful of times. The chain is built from TRBV5-4 and TRBJ1-1, with TRBD1 as a possible D gene (6 bases). The CDR3 runs to 13 residues. Germline-derived CDR1 and CDR2 are SGHNT and YYREEE (reference sequence). The V end was cut by 3 bases, the J end by 8 bases, with 14 bases between. The CDR3 reads CASSSPSDREAFF. DNA of the CDR3: TGTGCCAGCAGCTCCCCCTCGGACAGAGAAGCTTTCTTT.

The rearrangement uses TRBV6-6 and TRBJ2-7, with TRBD2 matching 11 bases. J gave up 5 bases and V 6 bases, and 9 bases lay outside the gene matches. Germline-derived CDR1 and CDR2 are MNHNY and SVGAGI (reference sequence). This CDR3 contains 15 residues. CDR3 loop: CASSRTGLAAHEQYF. CDR3 coding DNA: TGTGCCAGCAGCCGAACGGGACTAGCGGCCCACGAGCAGTACTTC.

This clone appeared a few times. This chain links TRBV19 with TRBJ1-4; D call uncertain. This CDR3 has 13 residues. The germline CDR1 and CDR2 sequences are LNHDA and SQIVND (reference sequence). The V and J ends lost 6 bases and 5 bases respectively, with 10 bases between them. The CDR3 nucleotides read TGTGCCAGTAGCCCCCCCCAGAATGAAAAACTGTTTTTT. Encoded protein: CASSPPQNEKLFF.

In its sample, this clone was seen many times. This chain uses TRBV28 with TRBJ1-1; D gene ambiguous. The germline CDR1 and CDR2 sequences are MDHEN and SYDVKM. This CDR3 comprises 12 residues. Deletions cut 6 bases from V and 5 bases from J, with 10 bases between. CDR3 loop: CASSLMRTEAFF. CDR3 nucleotides: TGTGCCAGCAGCCTAATGAGGACTGAAGCTTTCTTT.

A remark on this clone: This sample also contains other DNA sequences that code for the same CDR3. The chain is built from TRBV2 and TRBJ2-3; TRBD2 matches at 8 bases. Unmatched junction bases numbered 4, after V lost 2 bases and J lost 3 bases. In germline, CDR1 is SNHLY, CDR2 FYNNEI. This CDR3 contains 15 residues. CDR3 protein: CASSERSGGTDTQYF. DNA for the CDR3: TGTGCCAGCAGTGAACGGAGCGGGGGTACAGATACGCAGTATTTT. The full variable domain, completed using reference TRBV2 and TRBJ2-3, is EPEVTQTPSHQVTQMGQEVILRCVPISNHLYFYWYRQILGQKVEFLVSFYNNEISEKSEIFDDQFSVERPDGSNFTLKIRSTKLEDSAMYFCASSERSGGTDTQYFGPGTRLTVL.

This clone occurred a few times. Distinct nucleotide sequences in the sample also encode this CDR3. The chain has TRBV5-6 and TRBJ2-7, with TRBD1 as a possible D gene (5 bases). The V gene's germline CDR1 is SGHDT and CDR2 YYEEEE. Trimming removed 4 bases at V and 0 bases at J, with 11 bases between. This CDR3 is built from 14 residues. The CDR3 protein is CASSATVPSYEQYF. Written as DNA, the CDR3 is TGTGCCAGCAGCGCGACAGTTCCCTCCTACGAGCAGTACTTC.

This clone was picked up a small number of times. The CDR3 protein is CASSSPGHTPLGGYTF. The CDR3 region has the DNA TGTGCCAGCAGTTCTCCGGGACACACTCCCCTGGGGGGCTACACCTTC. The gene calls are TRBV28 and TRBJ1-2, with D perhaps matching TRBD1 (6 bases). From germline, CDR1 is MDHEN and CDR2 SYDVKM. The CDR3 is 16 amino acids. V was clipped by 4 bases and J by 8 bases, with 23 bases between them.